Each of the 23 T cell receptor beta chains below was sequenced from the same sample in a study of T cell responses to AZD1222 COVID-19 vaccine. Profiled with immunoSEQ multiplex PCR; TCRdb holds only in-frame clones, not every one. There are 95,000 or so clones in the sample; 85% to 90% occur only once, and 3.7% lies in the top ten. This specimen consisted of peripheral blood, obtained on day 0 of AZD1222 vaccination. The receptors were sampled from an adult in good health.

The chain has TRBV19 and TRBJ2-1; TRBD1 agrees at 10 bases. This CDR3 comprises 17 residues. Germline V gene sequence: CDR1 LNHDA, CDR2 SQIVND (reference sequence). J gave up 8 bases and V 5 bases, and 15 bases lay outside the gene matches. The CDR3 nucleotides read TGTGCCAGTAGTTCCCCCCCCGGGACAGGGGTACAACATGAGCAGTTCTTC. It encodes CASSSPPGTGVQHEQFF.

The chain joins TRBV6-4 to TRBJ1-5; TRBD1 matches 7 bases. Germline-derived CDR1 and CDR2 are MRHNA and SNTAGT. The junction had 22 bases not matched to a gene; V was cut back by 4 bases and J by 1 base. The CDR3 runs 21 residues. CDR3 in amino acids: CASSASPHSPGQLSSNQPQHF. For the CDR3, the DNA is TGTGCCAGCAGTGCCTCGCCGCATTCACCGGGACAGCTTTCGAGCAATCAGCCCCAGCATTTT.

The chain has TRBV2 and TRBJ2-7; D gene ambiguous. The CDR3 sequence is 11 residues long. Germline V gene sequence: CDR1 SNHLY, CDR2 FYNNEI. V lost 4 bases, J lost 2 bases, and 3 bases lay in between. CDR3 sequence (DNA): TGTGCCAGCAGTGCACCCTACGAGCAGTACTTC. Its translation: CASSAPYEQYF.

The rearrangement uses TRBV3-1 (or the pseudogene TRBV3-2) and TRBJ1-2; 8 positions agree with TRBD1. Germline V gene lookup returns CDR1 LGHDT and CDR2 YNNKEL (reference sequence). The junction had 8 bases not matched to a gene; V was cut back by 3 bases and J by 8 bases. The CDR3 extends over 14 amino acids. This chain's CDR3 is CASSHKGQGEGYTF. The CDR3 DNA reads as TGTGCCAGCAGCCACAAAGGACAGGGTGAAGGCTACACCTTC.

This chain connects TRBV10-3 to TRBJ2-1; 10 bases are shared with TRBD2. The V segment lost 0 bases and the J segment 3 bases; nucleotides outside the gene matches: 5. Germline V gene lookup returns CDR1 ENHRY and CDR2 SYGVKD. This CDR3 has 17 residues. The DNA of the CDR3 is TGTGCCATCAGTGAGTCCCGGGCTAGCGGGGGCTACAATGAGCAGTTCTTC. Translation: CAISESRASGGYNEQFF.

In its sample, this clone was seen a few times. This sequence joins TRBV4-3 and TRBJ2-7, with 7 bases that match TRBD1. The CDR3 consists of 16 residues. Germline CDR1 is LGHNA and CDR2 is YSLEER. V lost 0 bases and J lost 3; bases outside the gene matches: 8. CDR3 residues: CASSQDRTGFFYEQYF. The DNA of the CDR3 is TGCGCCAGCAGCCAAGATCGGACAGGATTTTTCTACGAGCAGTACTTC.

The chain couples TRBV4-3 to TRBJ2-3, with 8 bases aligning to TRBD2. V shed 2 bases and J 0 bases; nucleotides not matched to a gene: 13. The CDR3 spans 19 residues. Germline CDR1 and CDR2: LGHNA and YSLEER. Here the CDR3 DNA reads TGCGCCAGCAGCCAACGGGGCCTAGCGGGCTTATCTAGCACAGATACGCAGTATTTT. Its translation: CASSQRGLAGLSSTDTQYF.

This chain joins TRBV5-1 and TRBJ2-5, with TRBD2 identical over 9 bases. The CDR3 is 17 amino acids. Per the germline V gene, CDR1 is SGHRS and CDR2 is YFSETQ. Germline trimming cut 0 bases from V and 0 bases from J; bases unmatched to any gene: 6. The DNA of the CDR3 is TGCGCCAGCAGCTTGGGAGCGGGGGGCTCCTACCAAGAGACCCAGTACTTC. Amino acids: CASSLGAGGSYQETQYF.

The V gene is TRBV6-2 or TRBV6-3, the J gene TRBJ2-1, with TRBD1 identical over 8 bases. Germline loops: CDR1 MNHEY, CDR2 SVGEGT. There are 13 residues in the CDR3. Germline trimming cut 2 bases from V and 14 bases from J; bases unmatched to any gene: 8. CDR3 loop: CASSYEDRAEEFF. As DNA, the CDR3 is TGTGCCAGCAGTTACGAGGACAGGGCGGAGGAGTTCTTC.

V usage is TRBV19 and J usage is TRBJ1-5, with TRBD1 matching over 8 bases. In germline, CDR1 is LNHDA, CDR2 SQIVND (reference sequence). V gave up 7 bases and J gave up 5 bases; unmatched junction bases: 7. CDR3 length: 14 residues. The CDR3 DNA is TGTGCCAGTAACCCGACAGGGGAGCATCAGCCCCAGCATTTT. It specifies CASNPTGEHQPQHF.

The J gene is TRBJ2-2, the V gene TRBV6-1, with D perhaps TRBD1 (5 bases). This CDR3 has 16 residues. From germline, CDR1 is MNHNS and CDR2 SASEGT. Trimming left V 1 base short and J 0 bases short, with 9 bases between. As DNA, the CDR3 is TGTGCCAGCAGTGAAGACGGCAGGGCGAACACCGGGGAGCTGTTTTTT. It codes for CASSEDGRANTGELFF.

This clone was detected once. The chain links TRBV29-1 to TRBJ1-2, with D unresolved. The CDR3 runs 9 residues. Trimming removed 3 bases at V and 14 bases at J, with 10 bases between. CDR1 is SQVTM and CDR2 is ANQGSEA in the germline V gene. The DNA for the CDR3 is TGCAGCGTTGATGAGGGTGGAACCTTC. This codes for CSVDEGGTF.

The gene calls are TRBV11-2 and TRBJ1-3; D may be TRBD1 (6 bases). Germline V CDR1 and CDR2: SGHAT, FQNNGV. The CDR3 length is 15 residues. Between the trimmed V and J ends, which lost 5 bases and 4 bases, there was a span of 15 bases. CDR3 DNA: TGTGCCAGCAGCACGATACAGGGTGTCGGAAACACCATATATTTT. Translating gives CASSTIQGVGNTIYF.

The V and J genes are TRBV10-2 and TRBJ1-3; the D is unclear. The CDR3 covers 14 residues. Trimming removed 10 bases at V and 0 bases at J, with 13 bases between. Germline lookup yields CDR1 WSHSY and CDR2 SAAADI. As DNA, the CDR3 is TGCGCCACCTCAGGTATTAGCTCTGGAAACACCATATATTTT. Translation: CATSGISSGNTIYF.

This clone appeared a few times. CDR3 sequence reads: CASSRGTGFVAEAFF. The DNA for the CDR3 is TGTGCCAGCAGCAGGGGGACAGGGTTCGTCGCTGAAGCTTTCTTT. The chain combines TRBV11-2 with TRBJ1-1, with TRBD1 identical over 9 bases. Unmatched junction bases numbered 10, after V lost 5 bases and J lost 6 bases. The CDR3 extends over 15 amino acids. Germline loops: CDR1 SGHAT, CDR2 FQNNGV.

A remark on this clone: Within the sample, other DNA sequences also encode this same CDR3. The chain has TRBV29-1 and TRBJ2-3; D call uncertain. This CDR3 is built from 10 residues. Germline CDR1 SQVTM, CDR2 ANQGSEA. V was shortened by 8 bases and J by 2 bases, with 5 bases between the two germline ends. CDR3 sequence: CSTDTDTQYF. In DNA, the CDR3 is TGCAGCACTGACACAGATACGCAGTATTTT.

This clone was counted only a few times. The V gene is TRBV2, the J gene TRBJ1-4; 12 nucleotides match TRBD1. This CDR3 is built from 14 residues. After removal of 6 bases from V and 7 bases from J, the junction contained 3 bases not matched to a gene. CDR1 and CDR2 (germline): SNHLY, FYNNEI. The CDR3 reads CASSRDRGREKLFF. The CDR3, as DNA: TGTGCCAGCAGCCGGGACAGGGGGCGTGAAAAACTGTTTTTT.

The rearrangement links TRBV19 to TRBJ1-1; D is ambiguous. Trimming shortened V by 3 bases and J by 1 base, and 15 bases separated the two germline ends. Germline V lookup: CDR1 LNHDA, CDR2 SQIVND (reference sequence). This CDR3 contains 16 residues. The CDR3 DNA sequence: TGTGCCAGTAGTATCTTAGGAGGGCCGGGGAACACTGAAGCTTTCTTT. As protein: CASSILGGPGNTEAFF.

The V gene is TRBV6-5, the J gene TRBJ1-1; D gene unclear. The CDR3 totals 11 residues. Germline CDR1 is MNHEY and CDR2 is SVGAGI. The germline V and J ends were trimmed by 7 bases and 7 bases, with 10 bases remaining between them. CDR3 residues: CASTSGYEAFF. CDR3 nucleotide sequence: TGTGCCAGCACCTCGGGGTATGAAGCTTTCTTT.

This chain links TRBV28 with TRBJ1-4; D might be TRBD1 (6 bases). CDR1 MDHEN and CDR2 SYDVKM come from the germline V gene. Trimming removed 6 bases at V and 8 bases at J, with 19 bases between. The CDR3 runs to 15 residues. CDR3 loop: CASRDRGRPGEKLFF. CDR3 coding DNA: TGTGCCAGCAGGGACCGGGGGCGCCCAGGGGAAAAACTGTTTTTT.

This sequence joins TRBV13 and TRBJ1-1; tentatively, D is TRBD1 (5 bases). CDR3 length equals 14 residues. V was trimmed by 1 base and J by 6 bases, leaving 12 bases between them. Germline V lookup: CDR1 PRHDT, CDR2 FYEKMQ (reference sequence). CDR3 DNA sequence: TGTGCCAGCAGCTTAGATCGGCAGGGCGCTGAAGCTTTCTTT. It specifies CASSLDRQGAEAFF.

As to this clone: In this CDR3 the conserved last residue, phenylalanine or tryptophan, is missing, so a read error is likely. The DNA is left out, because the CDR3 cannot be placed on it with certainty; the CDR3 is given as TCRdb lists it. The chain couples TRBV4-1 to TRBJ2-7; the table's TRBD1 call for D was not verified on the DNA. Germline CDR1 MGHRA, CDR2 YSYEKL. With termini counted, the CDR3 has 12 amino acids. CDR3 residues: CASSQARSGEGA.

The genes are TRBV3-1 (or the pseudogene TRBV3-2) and TRBJ1-6; D remains unclear. Germline CDR1 reads LGHDT; CDR2 reads YNNKEL (reference sequence). The CDR3 has 11 amino acids. The germline V and J ends were trimmed by 2 bases and 10 bases, with 3 bases remaining between them. The DNA of the CDR3 is TGTGCCAGCAGCCAATCCTCACCCCTCCACTTT. Amino acids: CASSQSSPLHF.